The sequence of this TCR beta chain was determined in a study of T cell clones after liver transplantation. Profiling relied on immunoSEQ multiplex PCR, and the TCRdb table lists in-frame clones only, not all of them. The sample carries 65,000 to 80,000 clones, around 80% recorded once. The germline V gene encodes CDR1 ENHRY and CDR2 SYGVKD. The V and J ends lost 0 bases and 8 bases respectively, with 14 bases between them. This CDR3 is 15 amino acids long. The chain recombines TRBV10-3 with TRBJ2-4; D is ambiguous. The TCR was taken from a human donor who received a liver transplant. Specimen: CD4+ T cells from blood, collected before liver transplant. DNA of the CDR3: TGTGCCATCAGTGAGTCGCTGGCTTTAGCTGACATTCAGTACTTC. Protein: CAISESLALADIQYF.